This T cell receptor (beta chain) was documented in a study of cytomegalovirus exposure and HLA in healthy donors. V lost 9 bases, J lost 1 base, and 4 bases stayed unmatched. Looked up from germline, CDR1 is LGHNT and CDR2 is FRNRAP. The CDR3 spans 13 residues. Regarding the study as a whole: While the bulk of TCR sequences proved rare, some public TCRs turned up in many donors. Later on, a genetic analysis was performed. It linked a missense variant in DCLRE1C with V- and J-gene trimming of TCR beta. Reportedly, HLA-A and HLA-B alleles of most subjects were accurately predicted from TCR beta.

This clone was seen a few times. What it recognizes is unknown. Primers included in the PCR were 60 Vbeta and 13 Jbeta primers. Repertoires were generated with immunoSEQ multiplex PCR, while TCRdb's copy carries only in-frame clones and drops some. The table records roughly 110,000 clones, 75% of them present only once. The sequenced material came from PBMCs. The genes are TRBV12-5 and TRBJ1-1; 8 positions agree with TRBD1. This clonotype was sampled from a male donor in good health and CMV-seropositive. The CDR3 DNA is TGTGCTAGCGGGACAGGAGGGAACACTGAAGCTTTCTTT. It specifies CASGTGGNTEAFF.